The 30 T cell receptor beta chains given below trace back to one sample, sequenced in a study of blood T cells in healthy people across ages. Then a second PCR, running roughly 7 to 11 cycles, was carried out with a sample-barcoded 5' primer and a J-beta primer mix. TCRdb used MiXCR to reprocess the 5' RACE reads, holding one entry per CDR3 protein. This table holds 1.6 million or so distinct CDR3 sequences, about 35% found once. Material for sequencing was blood. These TCRs come from a woman younger than 45 in good health.

The V and J genes are TRBV6-6 and TRBJ1-5; 10 positions agree with TRBD1. V lost 5 bases and J lost 7; bases outside the gene matches: 11. The length of the CDR3 is 16 residues. CDR1 MNHNY and CDR2 SVGAGI come from the germline V gene (reference sequence). The CDR3 coding sequence is TGTGCCAGCAGTACCTGGGACAGGGGAGCGGGGCAGCCCCAGCATTTT. It specifies CASSTWDRGAGQPQHF.

The rearrangement links TRBV20-1 to TRBJ1-1; weak D call: TRBD1 (5 bases). CDR1 and CDR2 from the germline V gene are DFQATT and SNEGSKA (reference sequence). This CDR3 comprises 14 residues. V lost 3 bases to trimming and J lost 0 bases, with 11 bases between them. For the CDR3, the DNA is TGCAGTGCTAGGGCAAAGGGGATGAACACTGAAGCTTTCTTT. As protein: CSARAKGMNTEAFF.

The gene calls are TRBV12-3 or TRBV12-4 and TRBJ2-7; 14 nucleotides agree with TRBD2. Germline trimming cut 6 bases from V and 0 bases from J; bases unmatched to any gene: 4. The CDR3 covers 16 residues. The CDR3 loop reads CASRGLAGGYSYEQYF. CDR3 DNA sequence: TGTGCCAGCAGAGGACTAGCGGGAGGTTACTCCTACGAGCAGTACTTC.

This clonotype was seen a few times. The chain is built from TRBV20-1 and TRBJ1-5; the D gene is possibly TRBD1 (5 bases). V was shortened by 3 bases and J by 0 bases, with 12 bases between the two germline ends. The V gene's germline CDR1 is DFQATT and CDR2 SNEGSKA (reference sequence). The CDR3 is 15 residues long. The CDR3 reads CSASGDSYSNQPQHF. The CDR3 DNA reads TGCAGTGCTAGTGGTGACAGTTATAGCAATCAGCCCCAGCATTTT.

As concerns this clonotype: Its ends do not fully match the called genes, so a read error is possible. The rearrangement joins TRBV14 to TRBJ2-7; tentative D call: TRBD1 (5 bases). Germline CDR1 is SGHDN and CDR2 is FVKESK. The CDR3 loop spans 12 amino acids. The CDR3 region is CASNQAGNEQYF. CDR3 DNA sequence: TGTGCCAGCAACCAAGCAGGGAACGAGCAGTACTTC.

The chain links TRBV2 to TRBJ2-5; 11 nucleotides line up with TRBD1. CDR3 length equals 14 residues. In germline, CDR1 is SNHLY, CDR2 FYNNEI. V lost 7 bases to trimming and J lost 4 bases; unmatched junction nucleotides: 5. CDR3: CASTKGQGGETQYF. CDR3 coding DNA: TGTGCCAGCACCAAGGGACAGGGGGGAGAGACCCAGTACTTC.

The chain has TRBV7-2 and TRBJ2-3, with 9 bases lining up with TRBD2. Germline CDR1 and CDR2: SGHTA and FQGNSA. Trimming cost V 5 bases and J 6 bases; bases outside gene matches: 9. This CDR3 region has 15 residues. The CDR3 region is CASSRASGIGDTQYF. In DNA form, the CDR3 reads TGTGCCAGCAGCCGAGCTAGCGGGATAGGGGATACGCAGTATTTT.

This clonotype was seen only a few times. This chain joins TRBV9 and TRBJ2-3, with 12 positions matching TRBD2. CDR1 SGDLS and CDR2 YYNGEE come from the germline V gene. The CDR3 runs to 18 residues. Losses at the gene ends were 0 bases for V and 2 bases for J; bases not matched to a gene: 7. This chain's CDR3 is CASSVAPTSGRYTDTQYF. In DNA form, the CDR3 reads TGTGCCAGCAGCGTAGCCCCAACTAGCGGGAGGTACACAGATACGCAGTATTTT.

This clonotype was seen only a few times. The rearrangement joins TRBV28 to TRBJ2-1; 11 nucleotides match TRBD2. Germline-derived CDR1 and CDR2 are MDHEN and SYDVKM. CDR3 size: 19 residues. After removal of 5 bases from V and 1 base from J, the junction contained 13 bases not matched to a gene. This CDR3 is CASSTRLAGRGFSYNEQFF. For the CDR3, the DNA is TGTGCCAGCAGTACACGACTAGCGGGAAGAGGGTTTTCCTACAATGAGCAGTTCTTC.

The chain carries TRBV29-1 and TRBJ2-3; TRBD2 aligns across 9 bases. Germline trimming cut 6 bases from V and 3 bases from J; bases unmatched to any gene: 7. Germline values: CDR1 SQVTM, CDR2 ANQGSEA. The CDR3 consists of 14 residues. CDR3 DNA sequence: TGCAGCGTATCCGGGACTAGCTTTACAGATACGCAGTATTTT. It translates to CSVSGTSFTDTQYF.

Comments on this clonotype: Sequence at one end of the junction differs from germline and may be a read error. This chain joins TRBV15 and TRBJ2-7, with a weak D call TRBD2 (5 bases). Per the germline V gene, CDR1 is LNHNV and CDR2 is YYDKDF (reference sequence). The CDR3 extends over 16 amino acids. In nucleotides, the CDR3 is TGTGCCGCCAGCAGAGATCGCGCCTACGGGGTCTACGAGCAGTACTTC. This sequence encodes CAASRDRAYGVYEQYF.

In its sample, this clonotype was seen a few times. The chain employs TRBV5-1 and TRBJ2-1, with D perhaps TRBD2 (6 bases). CDR3 size: 13 residues. Germline V gene data show CDR1 as SGHRS and CDR2 as YFSETQ. Trimming left V 0 bases short and J 10 bases short, with 11 bases between. The DNA for the CDR3 is TGCGCCAGCAGCTTGGCGTCGGGGAGGGAGCAGTTCTTC. It is translated as CASSLASGREQFF.

This clonotype has a handful of counts. The V and J genes are TRBV5-1 and TRBJ2-3, with a tentative D call TRBD2 (6 bases). Trimming removed 0 bases from V and 0 bases from J, with 11 bases in between. CDR3 length equals 16 residues. Germline V lookup: CDR1 SGHRS, CDR2 YFSETQ. This CDR3 reads CASSLGREASTDTQYF. The CDR3 DNA reads as TGCGCCAGCAGCTTGGGGCGGGAAGCTAGCACAGATACGCAGTATTTT. Combining the CDR3 with reference TRBV5-1 and TRBJ2-3 gives the whole variable domain KAGVTQTPRYLIKTRGQQVTLSCSPISGHRSVSWYQQTPGQGLQFLFEYFSETQRNKGNFPGRFSGRQFSNSRSEMNVSTLELGDSALYLCASSLGREASTDTQYFGPGTRLTVL.

As for this clonotype: Compared with germline, one end of the junction differs, possibly owing to a read error. V is TRBV5-5 and J is TRBJ2-7; 8 bases are shared with TRBD1. CDR3 length: 17 residues. Germline V gene lookup returns CDR1 SGHKS and CDR2 YYEKEE (reference sequence). For the CDR3, the DNA is TGCGCCAGCAGCTTGTCTGCCCCGGGACAGGTGGGCCACGAGCAGTACTTC. Amino acids: CASSLSAPGQVGHEQYF.

CDR3 in amino acids: CASGWAGGADTQYF. As DNA, the CDR3 is TGTGCCAGCGGGTGGGCAGGGGGCGCAGATACGCAGTATTTT. The rearrangement joins TRBV2 to TRBJ2-3; 8 bases are shared with TRBD1. The CDR3 runs 14 residues. V was clipped by 8 bases and J by 4 bases; unmatched bases: 8. Per germline, CDR1 SNHLY and CDR2 FYNNEI. Combining the CDR3 with reference TRBV2 and TRBJ2-3 gives the whole variable domain EPEVTQTPSHQVTQMGQEVILRCVPISNHLYFYWYRQILGQKVEFLVSFYNNEISEKSEIFDDQFSVERPDGSNFTLKIRSTKLEDSAMYFCASGWAGGADTQYFGPGTRLTVL.

The V and J genes are TRBV15 and TRBJ1-2; no firm D call. The germline gives CDR1 LNHNV, CDR2 YYDKDF (reference sequence). Trimming removed 5 bases from V and 8 bases from J, with 18 bases in between. The CDR3 is made up of 14 amino acids. The CDR3 region has the DNA TGTGCCACCAGCGTCCGCACCTGGGCCCGCGGCTACACCTTC. It encodes CATSVRTWARGYTF.

A few counts support this clonotype. V is TRBV6-2 or TRBV6-3 and J is TRBJ2-7; D is tentatively TRBD1 or TRBD2 (5 bases each). Per the germline V gene, CDR1 is MNHEY and CDR2 is SVGEGT. CDR3 length equals 16 residues. The V end was cut by 3 bases, the J end by 0 bases, with 15 bases between. DNA for the CDR3: TGTGCCAGCAGTTATCGCCGAGGGGATTTCTCCTACGAGCAGTACTTC. It encodes CASSYRRGDFSYEQYF.

As regards this clonotype: A read error may produce the germline difference seen at one junction end. The CDR3 sequence is CANSLGNSNTEAFF. The CDR3 DNA follows: TGTGCCAACAGCTTAGGGAACTCCAACACTGAAGCTTTCTTT. The rearrangement links TRBV7-9 to TRBJ1-1, with D unclear. The CDR3 spans 14 residues. Germline loops: CDR1 SEHNR, CDR2 FQNEAQ (reference sequence).

This clonotype was counted between two and nine times. V gene TRBV7-2 combines with J gene TRBJ2-7; tentative D call: TRBD2 (5 bases). The CDR3 contains 14 residues. V was shortened by 5 bases and J by 0 bases, with 11 bases between the two germline ends. Germline lookup yields CDR1 SGHTA and CDR2 FQGNSA. The CDR3 DNA reads TGTGCCAGCAGCGAAAACGGGGTCTCCTACGAGCAGTACTTC. Residues: CASSENGVSYEQYF.

The chain is built from TRBV10-3 and TRBJ2-3; D unclear. V gave up 0 bases and J gave up 5 bases, with 18 bases separating them. Germline V gene sequence: CDR1 ENHRY, CDR2 SYGVKD. The CDR3 consists of 17 residues. CDR3 loop: CAISESGPQESLDTQYF. The DNA for the CDR3 is TGTGCCATCAGTGAGTCCGGACCACAAGAAAGCTTAGATACGCAGTATTTT.

In this sample, this clonotype turned up a few times. The gene calls are TRBV7-9 and TRBJ1-2; 8 bases line up with TRBD1. The trim removed 5 bases at V and 4 bases at J, leaving 6 bases unmatched. This CDR3 has 14 residues. The germline CDR1 and CDR2 sequences are SEHNR and FQNEAQ (reference sequence). The CDR3 protein is CASSPRDRPYGYTF. The CDR3 nucleotides are TGTGCCAGCAGCCCCCGGGACAGGCCCTATGGCTACACCTTC.

The V and J genes are TRBV5-1 and TRBJ2-1; either TRBD1 or TRBD2 may supply D (7 bases each). The germline CDR1 and CDR2 sequences are SGHRS and YFSETQ. The CDR3 contains 16 residues. Trimming cost V 0 bases and J 2 bases, with 12 bases left between them. The CDR3 here is CASSLVAGGAYNEQFF. CDR3 in DNA: TGCGCCAGCAGCTTGGTCGCAGGGGGGGCCTACAATGAGCAGTTCTTC.

This sequence joins TRBV7-2 and TRBJ1-5; a possible D gene is TRBD1 (5 bases). V lost 5 bases and J lost 2, with 16 bases in between. This CDR3 is 16 amino acids long. In germline, CDR1 is SGHTA, CDR2 FQGNSA. The CDR3: CASSLGLSPRNQPQHF. CDR3 DNA: TGTGCCAGCAGCCTGGGACTCTCGCCTCGCAATCAGCCCCAGCATTTT. The full variable domain, with the rest looked up from reference TRBV7-2 and TRBJ1-5, is GAGVSQSPSNKVTEKGKDVELRCDPISGHTALYWYRQSLGQGLEFLIYFQGNSAPDKSGLPSDRFSAERTGGSVSTLTIQRTQQEDSAVYLCASSLGLSPRNQPQHFGDGTRLSIL.

The V gene is TRBV6-1, the J gene TRBJ2-5; 10 nucleotides align to TRBD2. The J segment lost 4 bases and the V segment lost 6 bases, leaving 11 bases of the junction unmatched. The CDR3 loop spans 16 amino acids. Germline V CDR1 and CDR2: MNHNS, SASEGT. In nucleotides, the CDR3 is TGTGCCAGCAGCGCCAAAAGCGGGGGGGCGTCAGAGACCCAGTACTTC. It codes for CASSAKSGGASETQYF.

V is TRBV20-1 and J is TRBJ1-2; 7 bases line up with TRBD1. V shed 0 bases, J shed 6 bases, and the junction held 4 bases outside the gene matches. Germline V gene sequence: CDR1 DFQATT, CDR2 SNEGSKA (reference sequence). CDR3 length: 13 residues. The CDR3 DNA reads as TGCAGTGCTAGAGAGGGACAGCTCAATGGCTACACCTTC. Translation: CSAREGQLNGYTF.

This clonotype was found a few times. The chain uses TRBV28 and TRBJ2-7, with TRBD2 matching over 12 bases. Germline V CDR1 and CDR2: MDHEN, SYDVKM. The CDR3 runs 15 residues. CDR3 amino acids: CASTQGLAGLVEQYF. CDR3 nucleotides: TGTGCTTCCACCCAGGGACTAGCGGGCTTGGTGGAGCAGTACTTC. The variable domain in full, with the rest retrieved from reference TRBV28 and TRBJ2-7, is DVKVTQSSRYLVKRTGEKVFLECVQDMDHENMFWYRQDPGLGLRLIYFSYDVKMKEKGDIPEGYSVSREKKERFSLILESASTNQTSMYLCASTQGLAGLVEQYFGPGTRLTVT.

Comments on this clonotype: Mismatch with germline at one junction end may stem from a read error. The chain joins TRBV27 to TRBJ2-6, with D perhaps matching TRBD1 (6 bases). The CDR3 is 17 amino acids. CDR1 and CDR2 (germline): MNHEY, SMNVEV (reference sequence). CDR3 residues: CAGSSGTPGSGANVLTF. In nucleotides, the CDR3 is TGTGCCGGCAGTTCCGGGACACCGGGATCCGGGGCCAACGTCCTGACTTTC.

The V call is TRBV20-1, the J call TRBJ2-1; no clear D gene. The germline V gene has CDR1 DFQATT and CDR2 SNEGSKA (reference sequence). The germline V and J ends were trimmed by 3 bases and 4 bases, with 13 bases remaining between them. This CDR3 is 14 amino acids long. CDR3 in amino acids: CSASALAGYNEQFF. The CDR3 region has the DNA TGCAGTGCTAGTGCGTTAGCAGGTTACAATGAGCAGTTCTTC.

The chain has TRBV11-2 and TRBJ1-1; D uncertain. The length of the CDR3 is 13 residues. In germline, CDR1 is SGHAT, CDR2 FQNNGV. Trimming shortened V by 3 bases and J by 1 base, and 6 bases separated the two germline ends. Here the CDR3 reads CASSLNQNTEAFF. DNA for the CDR3: TGTGCCAGCAGCTTGAACCAGAACACTGAAGCTTTCTTT. Using reference TRBV11-2 and TRBJ1-1 for the parts outside the CDR3, the full variable domain is EAGVAQSPRYKIIEKRQSVAFWCNPISGHATLYWYQQILGQGPKLLIQFQNNGVVDDSQLPKDRFSAERLKGVDSTLKIQPAKLEDSAVYLCASSLNQNTEAFFGQGTRLTVV.

The V gene is TRBV7-9, the J gene TRBJ1-2; a possible D gene is TRBD1 (5 bases). V was shortened by 4 bases and J by 12 bases, with 21 bases between the two germline ends. CDR1 is SEHNR, CDR2 FQNEAQ, per germline (reference sequence). This CDR3 has 14 residues. The chain's CDR3 is CASSSPTATAGHTF. CDR3 DNA sequence: TGTGCCAGCAGCTCCCCGACAGCCACGGCGGGCCACACCTTC. The full variable domain, with the rest looked up from reference TRBV7-9 and TRBJ1-2, is DTGVSQNPRHKITKRGQNVTFRCDPISEHNRLYWYRQTLGQGPEFLTYFQNEAQLEKSRLLSDRFSAERPKGSFSTLEIQRTEQGDSAMYLCASSSPTATAGHTFGSGTRLTVV.